The rows below give T cell receptor beta chains drawn from one sample of a study of vaccination and CD4 T cells after COVID-19. A single record per CDR3 protein comes from TCRdb applying MiXCR to the PCR reads. The sample carries about 7,100 distinct CDR3 sequences, 55% to 65% recorded once. These receptors are not linked to any known antigen. Input material: CD4+ T cells from blood, cultured in vitro. The receptor source for this set is a human donor who had recovered from COVID-19. Each CDR3 is given with its conserved first and last residue. The order of the fields is CDR3 length, D gene, J gene, V gene, clone size, CDR3 protein, CDR3 DNA. The D gene is left open where the match is weak. The size of a clone is reported for some rows only, either as once, few or many, or as a class for expanded clones.

len: 12; d_gene: -; j_gene: TRBJ1-1; v_gene: TRBV20-1; abundance: -; CDR3aa: CSARREVTEAFF; CDR3nt: TGCAGTGCTAGGAGGGAGGTCACTGAAGCTTTCTTT
len: 13; d_gene: -; j_gene: TRBJ2-1; v_gene: TRBV24-1; abundance: -; CDR3aa: CATSPGARDEQFF; CDR3nt: TGTGCCACCAGTCCCGGGGCAAGGGATGAGCAGTTCTTC
len: 14; d_gene: -; j_gene: TRBJ2-2; v_gene: TRBV20-1; abundance: -; CDR3aa: CSARDLDLTGELFF; CDR3nt: TGCAGTGCTAGAGACCTCGACTTGACCGGGGAGCTGTTTTTT
len: 12; d_gene: TRBD1; j_gene: TRBJ1-2; v_gene: TRBV10-3; abundance: -; CDR3aa: CAIGQGTGGYTF; CDR3nt: TGTGCCATCGGACAGGGAACTGGCGGCTACACCTTC
len: 13; d_gene: TRBD1; j_gene: TRBJ2-7; v_gene: TRBV20-1; abundance: -; CDR3aa: CSARQGALGEQYF; CDR3nt: TGCAGTGCTAGACAGGGGGCACTCGGGGAGCAGTACTTC
len: 12; d_gene: TRBD1; j_gene: TRBJ1-6; v_gene: TRBV7-9; abundance: -; CDR3aa: CASGDSRAPLHF; CDR3nt: TGTGCCAGCGGGGACAGCAGAGCACCCCTCCACTTT
len: 14; d_gene: -; j_gene: TRBJ2-1; v_gene: TRBV10-1; abundance: medium-sized; CDR3aa: CASRRRRGYNEQFF; CDR3nt: TGCGCCAGCCGACGACGGAGGGGGTACAATGAGCAGTTCTTC
len: 14; d_gene: -; j_gene: TRBJ1-2; v_gene: TRBV2; abundance: -; CDR3aa: CASSERWGNYGYTF; CDR3nt: TGTGCCAGCAGTGAGCGCTGGGGAAACTATGGCTACACCTTC
len: 12; d_gene: -; j_gene: TRBJ2-2; v_gene: TRBV19; abundance: -; CDR3aa: CASSNSRGELFF; CDR3nt: TGTGCCAGTAGTAACTCGCGGGGGGAGCTGTTTTTT
len: 16; d_gene: -; j_gene: TRBJ2-3; v_gene: TRBV4-2; abundance: once; CDR3aa: CASSQGVGTSGFTQYF; CDR3nt: TGTGCCAGCAGCCAAGGAGTCGGGACCAGCGGATTCACGCAGTATTTT
len: 15; d_gene: -; j_gene: TRBJ1-2; v_gene: TRBV27; abundance: -; CDR3aa: CASSNSITGIYGYTF; CDR3nt: TGTGCCAGCAGTAACTCAATTACAGGCATCTATGGCTACACCTTC
len: 13; d_gene: -; j_gene: TRBJ1-1; v_gene: TRBV6-1; abundance: once; CDR3aa: CASRDTMNTEAFF; CDR3nt: TGTGCCAGCAGGGATACGATGAACACTGAAGCTTTCTTT
len: 13; d_gene: TRBD2; j_gene: TRBJ2-4; v_gene: TRBV4-3; abundance: -; CDR3aa: CASSQDGGDIQYF; CDR3nt: TGCGCCAGCAGCCAAGATGGGGGGGACATTCAGTACTTC
len: 11; d_gene: -; j_gene: TRBJ2-5; v_gene: TRBV7-8; abundance: -; CDR3aa: CASSLAETQYF; CDR3nt: TGTGCCAGCAGCTTAGCAGAGACCCAGTACTTC